Reported below is one T cell receptor (beta chain). The target of this receptor is not known. No base quality information exists; no much larger clone differs at one position. The data derive from a study of cytomegalovirus exposure and HLA in healthy donors (dated by TCRdb to about 2017). As for the study more broadly: In an earlier analysis of about 560 of the donors, under 300 Gb of sequence data and 117 million unique TCR beta sequences from about 179 million T cells were reported. Approximately 300 gigabases of sequencing data and about 92 million unique TCR sequences made up an early release that covered approximately 620 HLA-typed donors. Of the roughly 400 genotyped donors, over 70% fell in the genetic ancestry cluster associated with self-reported Caucasian donors. The study aimed to test whether signatures of past pathogen exposure could be identified by cataloging public T cell receptors. The study profiled the T cell repertoires of 500 to 800 subjects by immunosequencing and related them to cytomegalovirus serostatus. Along with the roughly 670-subject first cohort, a separate validation cohort of over 90 different subjects was used. To predict cytomegalovirus infection status, the study combined high-throughput TCR immunosequencing, statistical association of individual TCRs with disease status, and machine learning. In a later analysis, previously published TCR beta repertoires from 670 or so donors were re-analyzed and high-resolution HLA genotyping was added so that TCR occurrence patterns could be studied. Rather than drawing on any new phenotypic data, the later analysis identified candidate immune exposures from TCR beta sequences and the way those sequences occurred across donors. An earlier analysis of nearly 600 of the donors applied high-throughput TCR beta sequencing to assess whether each TCR beta V gene segment acted as functional or pseudogenic. Donor age, sex, ethnicity and CMV serostatus were collected together with the repertoire data. A later genetic analysis used genome-wide SNP genotypes for about 55% of the 666 donors, treating that subset as a discovery cohort. Every repertoire in the discovery cohort had been generated on one and the same sequencing platform. Both class I and class II loci were covered by HLA typing, at four-digit resolution. Typing coverage varied by locus: roughly 629-630 donors for A, B, C, DRB1 and DQB1; more than 500 for DQA1; approximately 610 for DPA1; fewer than 480 for DPB1. Because of strong linkage in the cohort, roughly five DR-DQ haplotypes were treated as single units for association and clustering. Among about 410 genotyped donors of the cohort, an average of about 240,000 unique TCR beta nucleotide sequences was sequenced per donor, of which approximately 18% were non-productive.

Libraries were constructed by the immunoSEQ multiplex PCR assay. A mixture of 60 forward primers for TCR Vbeta segments and 13 reverse primers for TCR Jbeta segments was used in the multiplex PCR. A multiplex PCR assay on genomic DNA amplified the CDR3 region of rearranged TCR beta genes. Amplified TCR beta libraries were sequenced as 87-base-pair reads on the Illumina HiSeq System. In the authors' own workflow: A later analysis counted around 72 million unique TCR beta chains across the 550 to 700 repertoires, and about 10 million of these chains were shared by at least two donors. A nearest-neighbor algorithm error-corrected the raw reads and collapsed the reads into unique sequences, merging closely related sequences to remove PCR and sequencing errors. CDR3 sequences were aligned to IMGT reference sequences to assign V, D and J gene segments. For a sequence to be retained, a match of at least six nucleotides was required to both a V gene segment and a J gene segment. Rearrangements were classified as productive when the CDR3 lacked stop codons and remained in frame with V and J, and all other rearrangements were classified as non-productive. Following IMGT convention, CDR3 was defined as the stretch from the second conserved V-encoded cysteine to the conserved J-encoded phenylalanine. In an earlier analysis of around 570 of the donors, sequences lacking an unambiguous match to a single V gene segment were excluded. An earlier analysis of a few hundred of the donors called V segments functional above 56.7% productive rearrangements and segregating when the between-donor standard deviation exceeded 5%. A statistical classification framework was built to diagnose cytomegalovirus status from the catalog of TCR beta chain sequences. In a later analysis, V and J genes were assigned by comparing TCR nucleotide sequences against IMGT/GENE-DB human TR gene sequences. In a later analysis, CDR3 sequences and most-parsimonious VDJ recombination scenarios were assigned using the TCRdist pipeline. In a later analysis, every TCR beta chain was defined by the combination of its CDR3 amino acid sequence and its V-gene family, and reads without a unique V-gene family were dropped. A later analysis removed nearly 600 highly shared, low-generation-probability nucleotide sequences to deal with suspected cross-contamination and a sequencing artifact. A later analysis calculated a clonal expansion index for each public chain from normalized within-repertoire ranks of inferred template counts. A later analysis computed generation probabilities with a VDJ recombination model fitted to out-of-frame rearrangements, and checked the results against IGoR. In a later analysis, TCR-TCR, TCR-HLA and TCR-CMV co-occurrence was scored with hypergeometric tests, and a repertoire-size bias correction was applied to TCR pairs. False discovery rates were estimated in a later analysis by permuting HLA or CMV assignments 20 times. In a later analysis, co-occurring TCRs were grouped using DBSCAN, with TCRdist sequence similarity added in when clustering inside HLA-allele-positive subsets. Repertoires with fewer than 30,000 or more than 120,000 public chains were left out of co-occurrence clustering, as were four to six repertoires with anomalous nucleotide sharing. TCRdb took over this immuneACCESS table, retaining in-frame rearrangements with V and J assigned. Such tables are incomplete; in checked studies, under half of the missing clones stem from an unresolved V gene, and the remainder is unexplained. The V and J calls and clone size were taken over from that table, and D and trimming were inferred from the DNA. This sample holds 84,000 or so clones; approximately 80% were observed only once. 13% of the sample is in the top ten clones.

On the study overall, not on this receptor specifically: A cluster of highly shared sequence variants was judged likely to represent a technical artifact of the sequencing pipeline. A later analysis found that HLA-associated TCR beta chains were more clonally expanded and had lower generation probabilities than equally common non-associated chains. Most TCR sequences were observed very rarely across donors, whereas some public TCRs were present in many individuals. CMV serostatus was the only immune exposure information available for the cohort. According to a later analysis, parvovirus B19, influenza, CMV and Epstein-Barr virus appeared linked to several top co-occurrence clusters. Roughly uniform sequencing depth across donors was assumed in presence/absence analyses, although this assumption may not hold. Because HLA typing was missing for some donors at each locus, association tests included only the typed subset. The cohort was sequenced for TCR beta chains only, and without alpha or paired-chain data the features that could be detected were limited. A few of the identified cytomegalovirus-associated TCR beta chains were confirmed in vitro to be specific for cytomegalovirus antigens. In a later genetic analysis, a missense DCLRE1C variant was associated with V-gene and J-gene trimming of TCR beta chains, and the association was replicated in an independent cohort. The authors suggested that the approach could potentially be extended to other disease states and immunological phenotypes. Because the 87-base-pair reads could not distinguish some IMGT-functional V segments, including TRBV6-2 and TRBV6-3, those segments were excluded. A later analysis found that TCR association rates varied across HLA loci, with DRB1 alleles showing the most associated TCRs and HLA-C alleles the fewest. Strong co-occurrence of HLA alleles, especially DR and DQ, made assigning TCR associations to individual alleles difficult. Most CMV-associated TCR beta chains appeared to be HLA-restricted in a later analysis, and the HLA associations seemed to be driven largely by CMV exposure. Correlated functional status among segregating V segments might be attributable to linkage disequilibrium, but an unknown experimental factor could not be ruled out. Cytomegalovirus status was reported to be diagnosed by the classifier with high specificity and sensitivity in both the original and validation cohorts. A further reported finding was that TCR beta sequences accurately predicted the HLA-A and HLA-B alleles for most subjects in the first cohort. A later genetic analysis reported fewer N-insertions in productive TCRs among donors in an Asian-associated ancestry cluster than the approximately 700-donor mean. In the study, around 150 TCR beta chains were listed as associated with cytomegalovirus. An earlier analysis of 587 of the donors showed that most TCR beta V segments appeared in productive rearrangements either about 87% or about 30% of the time, which broadly matched IMGT annotations. In a later analysis, about 17,000 TCR beta sequences were associated with specific HLA alleles at a false discovery rate of 0.05. About 15 rarely observed V segments, including chromosome 9 orphons, were excluded from the earlier analysis of some 590 of the donors because counts were too low.

The cohort comprised hundreds of healthy bone marrow donors. At the time of sampling, all cohort members were nominally healthy, though unrecorded immune exposures were likely present. CMV serostatus was positive for roughly 290 and negative for about 50% of the roughly 670 cohort members, and was not recorded for this donor. A peripheral blood sample was collected from each donor, and TCR beta sequencing was performed on peripheral blood mononuclear cells. The Qiagen DNeasy Blood Extraction Kit was used to extract genomic DNA from the blood cell samples. V loses 4 bases, J loses 1 base, and the germline ends lie 14 bases apart. Based on the germline V gene (reference sequence), the CDR1 and CDR2 sequences are SGHNT and YYREEE. The CDR3 has 15 amino acids, counting the end cysteine and phenylalanine. This entry keeps only the CDR3 DNA: 45 bases, framed from base 1.

Sequencing was carried out using PBMCs. This receptor was identified in a human donor in good health. The rearranged chain carries TRBV5-4 and TRBJ1-1; possibly the D gene is TRBD1, per 6 matching bases. In nucleotide form, the sequence is TGTGCCAGCAGCCCGGGACACCTAAAGAACACTGAAGCTTTCTTT. This translates into CASSPGHLKNTEAFF.